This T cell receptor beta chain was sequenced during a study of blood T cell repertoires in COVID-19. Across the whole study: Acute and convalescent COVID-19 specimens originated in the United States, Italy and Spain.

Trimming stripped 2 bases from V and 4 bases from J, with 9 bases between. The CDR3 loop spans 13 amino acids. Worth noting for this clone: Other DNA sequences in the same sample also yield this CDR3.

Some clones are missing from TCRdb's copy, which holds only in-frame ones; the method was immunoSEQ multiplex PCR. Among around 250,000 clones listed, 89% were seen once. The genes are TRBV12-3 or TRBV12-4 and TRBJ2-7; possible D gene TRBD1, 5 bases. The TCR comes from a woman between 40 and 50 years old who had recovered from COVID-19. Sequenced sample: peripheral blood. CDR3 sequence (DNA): TGTGCCAGCAGTTTATCAGGGCCTTACGAGCAGTACTTC. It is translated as CASSLSGPYEQYF.